These 15 T cell receptor beta chains were sequenced from one sample in a study of blood T cells in healthy people across ages. It was with a sample-barcoded 5' primer and a J-beta primer mix that a second PCR of roughly 7 to 12 cycles was run. TCRdb recomputed calls from the 5' RACE reads with MiXCR, one row per CDR3 protein. In the table there are around 2 million distinct CDR3 sequences, more than 35% of which are singletons. Sequencing was performed on blood. These receptor sequences come from a human donor in good health.

V gene TRBV4-1 combines with J gene TRBJ2-1; D may be TRBD2 (6 bases). Trimming removed 5 bases from V and 12 bases from J, with 23 bases in between. CDR1 and CDR2 from the germline V gene are MGHRA and YSYEKL. The CDR3 covers 15 residues. Written as DNA, the CDR3 is TGCGCCAGCAGCTACTCCGGGACTGGGGAGTTCGGGCAGTTCTTC. As protein: CASSYSGTGEFGQFF.

J is TRBJ2-5 and V is TRBV4-1; D gene unclear. Deletions cut 1 base from V and 5 bases from J, with 8 bases between. CDR3 size: 13 residues. Per the germline V gene, CDR1 is MGHRA and CDR2 is YSYEKL. In DNA form, the CDR3 reads TGCGCCAGCAGCCAAGTTGGTCTTGAGACCCAGTACTTC. It codes for CASSQVGLETQYF.

This chain uses TRBV7-3 with TRBJ2-1, with TRBD2 matching 8 bases. The assigned J gene may be wrong: the sequence end matches TRBJ2-7 better. The V gene's germline CDR1 is SGHTA and CDR2 FQGTGA. This CDR3 is built from 15 residues. CDR3 bases: TGTGCCAGCAGCGCCACTAGCGGCCCCTACAATGAGCAGTACTTC. Residues: CASSATSGPYNEQYF.

The chain employs TRBV3-1 and TRBJ2-7; 7 nucleotides match TRBD1. With V trimmed by 0 bases and J by 0 bases, 2 bases remained unmatched. Germline loops: CDR1 LGHDT, CDR2 YNNKEL (reference sequence). CDR3 length: 15 amino acids. CDR3 region: CASSQDAGGSYEQYF. The CDR3 DNA sequence: TGTGCCAGCAGCCAAGATGCAGGGGGCTCCTACGAGCAGTACTTC.

This chain joins TRBV4-2 and TRBJ2-5; D is uncertain. Between the trimmed V and J ends, which lost 1 base and 2 bases, there was a span of 11 bases. In germline, CDR1 is LGHNA, CDR2 YNFKEQ. This CDR3 has 15 amino acids. The DNA for the CDR3 is TGTGCCAGCAGCCAAGGGCGGTCGTTACAAGAGACCCAGTACTTC. Translation gives CASSQGRSLQETQYF.

The V and J genes are TRBV4-1 and TRBJ1-2; unclear D gene. The CDR3 has 14 amino acids. V gave up 6 bases and J gave up 2 bases, with 13 bases separating them. CDR1 is MGHRA, CDR2 YSYEKL, per germline. CDR3 coding DNA: TGCGCCAGCAGTGCAAGACCGGACAACTATGGCTACACCTTC. Amino acid sequence: CASSARPDNYGYTF.

The chain combines TRBV28 with TRBJ2-1; 7 bases are shared with TRBD2. V lost 9 bases to trimming and J lost 5 bases; unmatched junction nucleotides: 13. CDR1 MDHEN and CDR2 SYDVKM come from the germline V gene. The CDR3 consists of 15 residues. The CDR3 nucleotides read TGTGCCAGTAACTCGATCAGCGGGGCCAACAATGAGCAGTTCTTC. Translating gives CASNSISGANNEQFF.

This clonotype turned up a few times. The V and J genes are TRBV7-2 and TRBJ2-3; D might be TRBD2 (6 bases). CDR1 and CDR2 (germline): SGHTA, FQGNSA. The CDR3 extends over 15 amino acids. V lost 5 bases, J lost 1 base, and 13 bases lay in between. DNA for the CDR3: TGTGCCAGCAGCCGACGTAGCGGAGGCACAGATACGCAGTATTTT. Protein: CASSRRSGGTDTQYF.

V usage is TRBV28 and J usage is TRBJ2-5; 8 bases are a match to TRBD2. The CDR3 covers 14 residues. Germline values: CDR1 MDHEN, CDR2 SYDVKM. CDR3 DNA sequence: TGTGCAGGGGGGAGCGGGGGCCTCCAAGAGACCCAGTACTTC. Protein: CAGGSGGLQETQYF.

The chain uses TRBV2 and TRBJ1-5; no firm D call. The CDR3 is made up of 11 amino acids. The V end was cut by 2 bases, the J end by 8 bases, with 4 bases between. In germline, CDR1 is SNHLY, CDR2 FYNNEI. CDR3 residues: CASSEPEPQHF. The DNA for the CDR3 is TGTGCCAGCAGTGAACCAGAGCCCCAGCATTTT.

This clonotype appeared a few times. This chain joins TRBV7-2 and TRBJ1-4; the D is unclear. CDR1 is SGHTA, CDR2 FQGNSA, per germline. Trimming removed 1 base at V and 8 bases at J, with 17 bases between. This CDR3 region has 16 residues. The CDR3 here is CASSLGSPTEGEKLFF. CDR3 sequence (DNA): TGTGCCAGCAGCTTAGGTAGCCCCACGGAGGGCGAAAAACTGTTTTTT.

The chain is built from TRBV18 and TRBJ1-5, with D possibly TRBD1 on 5 matching bases. CDR3 length equals 14 residues. Per the germline V gene, CDR1 is KGHSH and CDR2 is LQKENI. V dropped 5 bases and J dropped 4 bases, with 12 bases sitting between them. CDR3 DNA sequence: TGTGCCAGCTCATGGAACGGGGGAAATCAGCCCCAGCATTTT. Translation gives CASSWNGGNQPQHF.

CDR3 DNA: TGTGCCAGCAGTTTGAGGGGTTTAAGCTCTGGGGCCAACGTCCTGACTTTC. Translation: CASSLRGLSSGANVLTF. The chain combines TRBV12-3 or TRBV12-4 with TRBJ2-6, with D perhaps being TRBD1 or TRBD2 (5 bases each). Between the trimmed V and J ends, which lost 3 bases and 0 bases, there was a span of 12 bases. The CDR3 has 17 amino acids.

This clonotype was picked up a small number of times. A junction boundary mismatches the germline segment, possibly from a read error. V and J are TRBV20-1 and TRBJ1-2; D call uncertain. Germline-derived CDR1 and CDR2 are DFQATT and SNEGSKA (reference sequence). The CDR3 sequence is 11 residues long. The CDR3 loop reads CSARESYGYTF. The CDR3, as DNA: TGCAGTGCTCGAGAATCATATGGCTACACCTTC.

This chain connects TRBV29-1 to TRBJ2-2; D is unclear. CDR3 length: 14 amino acids. CDR1 is SQVTM, CDR2 ANQGSEA, per germline. The germline V and J ends were trimmed by 6 bases and 3 bases, with 14 bases remaining between them. The CDR3 is CSVRALMDTGELFF. In nucleotides, the CDR3 is TGCAGCGTCCGGGCGTTAATGGACACCGGGGAGCTGTTTTTT.